This entry features one T cell receptor (beta chain) sequence. Its target is unknown. The germline V gene has CDR1 SGHNT and CDR2 YYREEE (reference sequence). This CDR3 region has 14 residues. The V end lost 0 bases, the J end lost 7 bases, and 11 bases lay between the germline ends. The sample originates from a study of long-term antiretroviral therapy in people with HIV. Researchers ran immunoSEQ v3.0 at survey level. Generated by immunoSEQ multiplex PCR, the TCRdb table keeps only in-frame clones and is missing some. The table records some 25,000 clones, about 80% of them present only once. General study points: Specimen acquisition occurred between the mid-2000s and the late 2010s, potentially under older ART regimens. Regardless of time point, clones expanded before ART dominated the repertoire.

Each contributor possessed a minimum of one pre-ART and a minimum of two post-ART PBMC samples. The V call is TRBV5-4, the J call TRBJ1-3, with a weak D call TRBD1 (5 bases). The sample in question was unsorted PBMCs, obtained 0.7 years before starting antiretroviral therapy. The sequence was obtained from a man aged 30-40 years with HIV. This chain's CDR3 is CASSLGFRDNTIYF. CDR3 in DNA: TGTGCCAGCAGCTTGGGTTTCAGGGACAACACCATATATTTT. Using reference TRBV5-4 and TRBJ1-3 for the parts outside the CDR3, the full variable domain is ETGVTQSPTHLIKTRGQQVTLRCSSQSGHNTVSWYQQALGQGPQFIFQYYREEENGRGNFPPRFSGLQFPNYSSELNVNALELDDSALYLCASSLGFRDNTIYFGEGSWLTVV.